This TCR beta chain was recovered during a study of blood T cell repertoires in COVID-19. Study background: Specimens from acute and convalescent COVID-19 originated in the United States, Italy and Spain. Sample material is recorded as cDNA or gDNA derived from T cells, B-cell-depleted T cells, or PBMCs.

Profiled with immunoSEQ multiplex PCR; TCRdb holds only in-frame clones, not every one. The data contain 350,000 to 400,000 clones, 85% to 90% of them seen just once; the ten biggest clones take up less than 2%. The CDR3 loop spans 14 amino acids. Per germline, CDR1 SEHNR and CDR2 FQNEAQ (reference sequence). Trimming took off 2 bases at V and 2 bases at J, with 9 bases between the two ends. Cohort 3 donors were reported recovered after two negative PCRs, clearance, or symptom resolution. V and J are TRBV7-9 and TRBJ1-2; D is undetermined. This clonotype originated in a woman in her thirties who had recovered from COVID-19. Sequenced: PBMCs or T cells enriched from blood (not recorded which). This CDR3 is CASSLLLQNYGYTF. The CDR3 DNA reads TGTGCCAGCAGCTTATTGCTACAGAACTATGGCTACACCTTC.